The clone carrying this TCR beta chain was found once. Its cognate antigen is unknown. These data belong to a study of radiation and T cells in renal cell carcinoma. Study-level background: Nephrectomy followed 15 Gy stereotactic body radiation by 4 weeks.

Clones were read by immunoSEQ multiplex PCR, and TCRdb kept only the in-frame ones, dropping some. The sample has more than 140,000 clones, roughly 80% seen once. V gave up 2 bases and J gave up 4 bases, with 12 bases separating them. In germline, CDR1 is SGHRS, CDR2 YFSETQ. The CDR3 sequence is 14 residues long. Sample time point: baseline pretreatment blood. Regarding treatment: 15 Gy SBRT to primary tumor, nephrectomy 4 weeks later. Clear cell pathology was present in this patient's renal cell carcinoma. Study-wide results and limits: Baseline intratumoral clonotype presence is unknown without pretreatment biopsies.

The receptor was derived from a woman between 50 and 59 years old with renal cell carcinoma. This specimen consisted of blood, obtained from a patient whose treatment included radiotherapy and nephrectomy. The rearrangement joins TRBV5-1 to TRBJ1-2; no clear D gene. CDR3 in amino acids: CASSLGQTFYGYTF. The CDR3 region has the DNA TGCGCCAGCAGCTTAGGCCAGACCTTCTATGGCTACACCTTC.